These 22 T cell receptor beta chains were all obtained from the same sample, sequenced in a study of blood T cell repertoires in COVID-19. Clones were sequenced by immunoSEQ multiplex PCR, and TCRdb holds only the in-frame ones, with some missing. The sample lists roughly 230,000 clones, around 89% occurring once. Sequencing used peripheral blood. Every receptor here comes from a man between 70 and 80 years old with acute or convalescent COVID-19.

This clone was counted a single time. The chain couples TRBV6-1 to TRBJ1-2; perhaps TRBD1 as D (5 bases). The CDR3 runs 13 residues. V was trimmed by 3 bases and J by 8 bases, leaving 13 bases between them. Germline V gene data show CDR1 as MNHNS and CDR2 as SASEGT. CDR3 in amino acids: CASSESGYRGYTF. The CDR3 DNA sequence: TGTGCCAGCAGTGAGTCAGGGTATCGGGGCTACACCTTC.

The chain is built from TRBV5-4 and TRBJ1-2, with D possibly being TRBD1 (5 bases). In germline, CDR1 is SGHNT, CDR2 YYREEE (reference sequence). CDR3 length equals 14 residues. Trimming cost V 4 bases and J 4 bases, with 14 bases left between them. CDR3 DNA: TGTGCCAGCAGCCCGGGGGGGACCAGCTATGGCTACACCTTC. Encoded protein: CASSPGGTSYGYTF.

This chain connects TRBV10-3 to TRBJ2-7; 9 bases match TRBD1. Germline V gene lookup returns CDR1 ENHRY and CDR2 SYGVKD. J lost 2 bases, V lost 4 bases, and 12 bases had no gene match. The CDR3 extends over 17 amino acids. The CDR3 sequence is CAISGSGQGVFTYEQYF. CDR3 coding DNA: TGTGCCATCAGTGGATCGGGACAGGGCGTATTCACCTACGAGCAGTACTTC.

This clone has just a few counts. J is TRBJ1-3 and V is TRBV18, with D uncertain. The CDR3 has 16 residues. Germline CDR1 KGHSH, CDR2 LQKENI. Deletions cut 0 bases from V and 0 bases from J, with 9 bases between. As DNA, the CDR3 is TGTGCCAGCTCACCACCGGGCACCAACTCTGGAAACACCATATATTTT. This gives the protein CASSPPGTNSGNTIYF.

CDR3 DNA: TGCGCCAGCAGCCCGACTAGCTCTTCCTCCTACGAGCAGTACTTC. Translating it yields CASSPTSSSSYEQYF. The chain links TRBV5-1 to TRBJ2-7; 7 bases match TRBD2. Germline values: CDR1 SGHRS, CDR2 YFSETQ. Germline trimming cut 4 bases from V and 0 bases from J; bases unmatched to any gene: 7. The CDR3 extends over 15 amino acids. Full variable domain (rest looked up from reference TRBV5-1 and TRBJ2-7): KAGVTQTPRYLIKTRGQQVTLSCSPISGHRSVSWYQQTPGQGLQFLFEYFSETQRNKGNFPGRFSGRQFSNSRSEMNVSTLELGDSALYLCASSPTSSSSYEQYFGPGTRLTVT.

V and J are TRBV7-2 and TRBJ2-7, with 9 bases aligning to TRBD1. CDR1 is SGHTA, CDR2 FQGNSA, per germline. V lost 1 base to trimming and J lost 11 bases; unmatched junction nucleotides: 9. The CDR3 runs to 14 residues. The CDR3 reads CASSLVSTGGTEYF. The CDR3 nucleotides are TGTGCCAGCAGCTTAGTAAGCACAGGGGGCACAGAGTACTTC.

CDR3 loop: CASSSRTGGYEQYF. The CDR3 nucleotides read TGTGCCAGCTCATCCCGGACAGGGGGGTACGAGCAGTACTTC. J is TRBJ2-7 and V is TRBV18; 10 bases map to TRBD1. This CDR3 is built from 14 residues. CDR1 is KGHSH and CDR2 is LQKENI in the germline V gene. V was pared by 5 bases and J by 4 bases, with 5 bases of the junction left unmatched.

The chain is built from TRBV27 and TRBJ2-1; 8 nucleotides align to TRBD1. CDR1 and CDR2 from the germline V gene are MNHEY and SMNVEV (reference sequence). CDR3 length equals 14 residues. J gave up 2 bases and V 5 bases, and 2 bases lay outside the gene matches. The CDR3 spells CASSRTGTYNEQFF. CDR3 DNA: TGTGCCAGCAGTCGGACAGGGACCTACAATGAGCAGTTCTTC.

The V and J genes are TRBV6-2 or TRBV6-3 and TRBJ1-2; D is possibly TRBD1 (5 bases). The germline V and J ends were trimmed by 3 bases and 4 bases, with 12 bases remaining between them. The V gene's germline CDR1 is MNHEY and CDR2 SVGEGT. This CDR3 is 14 amino acids long. CDR3 in amino acids: CASSYGTGGYGYTF. The CDR3 region has the DNA TGTGCCAGCAGTTATGGTACCGGGGGCTATGGCTACACCTTC.

This clone was found once. The V gene is TRBV7-8, the J gene TRBJ1-2; D is ambiguous. The CDR3 length is 14 residues. Trimming took 5 bases from V and 4 from J, leaving 14 bases between them. The germline V gene has CDR1 SGHVS and CDR2 FQNEAQ. The CDR3 spells CASSPRQVGYGYTF. CDR3 in DNA: TGTGCCAGCAGCCCCCGACAAGTCGGCTATGGCTACACCTTC.

V gene TRBV18 combines with J gene TRBJ1-2, with 7 bases lining up with TRBD1. CDR3 length: 13 amino acids. The V and J ends lost 6 bases and 4 bases, in that order; junction bases with no gene match: 5. Germline V CDR1 and CDR2: KGHSH, LQKENI. DNA of the CDR3: TGTGCCAGCTCCTCGACAGGGATCTATGGCTACACCTTC. Its translation: CASSSTGIYGYTF.

Notes on this clone: Other DNA sequences in the sample encode the same CDR3. The rearrangement joins TRBV5-1 to TRBJ2-7; 11 bases are shared with TRBD1. V lost 1 base and J lost 2; bases outside the gene matches: 2. CDR3 size: 15 residues. Germline loops: CDR1 SGHRS, CDR2 YFSETQ. CDR3 loop: CASSLSGQGAYEQYF. The DNA for the CDR3 is TGCGCCAGCAGCTTGTCGGGACAGGGGGCCTACGAGCAGTACTTC. Looking up the rest from reference TRBV5-1 and TRBJ2-7 gives the full variable domain: KAGVTQTPRYLIKTRGQQVTLSCSPISGHRSVSWYQQTPGQGLQFLFEYFSETQRNKGNFPGRFSGRQFSNSRSEMNVSTLELGDSALYLCASSLSGQGAYEQYFGPGTRLTVT.

The rearrangement uses TRBV18 and TRBJ1-1; no clear D gene. V was shortened by 2 bases and J by 7 bases, with 17 bases between the two germline ends. This CDR3 comprises 15 residues. Germline CDR1 reads KGHSH; CDR2 reads LQKENI. CDR3 DNA sequence: TGTGCCAGCTCACCAGCCCCACAAGTGGAGGTTGAAGCTTTCTTT. Translation gives CASSPAPQVEVEAFF.

The chain joins TRBV6-1 to TRBJ2-7; the match to TRBD2 covers 13 bases. The CDR3 spans 15 residues. V lost 3 bases, J lost 6 bases, and 5 bases stayed unmatched. Germline V gene sequence: CDR1 MNHNS, CDR2 SASEGT. DNA for the CDR3: TGTGCCAGCAGTGACACGACTAGCGGGAGGCGCGAGCAGTACTTC. It translates to CASSDTTSGRREQYF.

V usage is TRBV13 and J usage is TRBJ2-2; 11 positions match TRBD2. The CDR3 length is 15 residues. With 3 bases clipped from V and 3 bases from J, the junction kept 0 bases outside the gene matches. Germline assignment: CDR1 PRHDT and CDR2 FYEKMQ (reference sequence). The CDR3 loop reads CASSFSGRDTGELFF. CDR3 sequence (DNA): TGTGCCAGCAGCTTTAGCGGGAGGGACACCGGGGAGCTGTTTTTT.

The J gene is TRBJ2-1, the V gene TRBV4-2; 12 bases are a match to TRBD2. The J segment lost 10 bases and the V segment lost 8 bases, leaving 12 bases of the junction unmatched. The CDR3 contains 15 residues. The germline V gene has CDR1 LGHNA and CDR2 YNFKEQ. The CDR3 DNA sequence: TGTGCCAGCGGAGCCCTACTAGCGGGAGGAGGAGAGCAGTTCTTC. Translating gives CASGALLAGGGEQFF.

This rearrangement joins TRBV5-5 to TRBJ2-3; perhaps TRBD2 as D (6 bases). V gave up 4 bases and J gave up 1 base, with 16 bases separating them. This CDR3 comprises 16 residues. Germline-derived CDR1 and CDR2 are SGHKS and YYEKEE (reference sequence). The CDR3 sequence is CASSQTLARRTDTQYF. CDR3 DNA: TGTGCCAGCAGCCAAACCCTAGCGCGCCGCACAGATACGCAGTATTTT.

This chain joins TRBV27 and TRBJ2-7; D is perhaps TRBD2 (6 bases). Germline V lookup: CDR1 MNHEY, CDR2 SMNVEV (reference sequence). The CDR3 is 14 residues long. The ends were cut back, 6 bases at V and 0 bases at J, with 12 bases in the middle. Here the CDR3 reads CASSLSGPSYEQYF. DNA of the CDR3: TGTGCCAGCAGCCTTAGCGGACCCTCCTACGAGCAGTACTTC.

DNA of the CDR3: TGTGCCAGCAGCATGGGACTAGCGGGAGGACAAGAGACCCAGTACTTC. Encoded protein: CASSMGLAGGQETQYF. The J gene is TRBJ2-5, the V gene TRBV7-3, with 15 nucleotides matching TRBD2. V lost 5 bases and J lost 2; bases outside the gene matches: 3. The CDR3 consists of 16 residues. CDR1 SGHTA and CDR2 FQGTGA come from the germline V gene.

CDR3 bases: TGTGCCACCAGTACATATTTGGAACTAGAACATACCGGGGAGCTGTTTTTT. Translated, it gives CATSTYLELEHTGELFF. This rearrangement joins TRBV15 to TRBJ2-2, with D possibly being TRBD2 (5 bases). V lost 6 bases to trimming and J lost 5 bases, with 22 bases between them. Per the germline V gene, CDR1 is LNHNV and CDR2 is YYDKDF (reference sequence). The CDR3 is made up of 17 amino acids.

The chain employs TRBV28 and TRBJ2-5; D call uncertain. CDR3 size: 12 residues. Trimming cost V 4 bases and J 0 bases, with 3 bases left between them. The germline CDR1 and CDR2 sequences are MDHEN and SYDVKM. DNA of the CDR3: TGTGCCAGCAGTTCCAACCAAGAGACCCAGTACTTC. Encoded protein: CASSSNQETQYF.

The chain links TRBV14 to TRBJ1-4, with D maybe TRBD1 (6 bases). V lost 4 bases, J lost 4 bases, and 22 bases lay in between. The CDR3 covers 18 residues. Germline-derived CDR1 and CDR2 are SGHDN and FVKESK. CDR3 loop: CASSRLSVGAELNEKLFF. The CDR3 DNA reads TGTGCCAGCAGCCGGTTATCTGTGGGGGCCGAACTTAATGAAAAACTGTTTTTT.